This T cell receptor beta chain was observed in a study of cytomegalovirus exposure and HLA in healthy donors. Study background: The study placed 80% to 85% of its approximately 360 genotyped donors in the Caucasian-associated ancestry cluster. General study points: Sequence variants that were highly shared formed a cluster that was likely a sequencing artifact.

Healthy bone marrow donors made up the donor group. The PCR made use of 60 Vbeta and 13 Jbeta primers. The repertoire was sequenced with immunoSEQ multiplex PCR; TCRdb's copy has only in-frame clones and lacks some. This repertoire shows around 150,000 clones, 65% to 70% found once; its top ten account for 1.5% to 2%. About this clone itself: The antigen is not known.

V was clipped by 5 bases and J by 5 bases; unmatched bases: 7. In germline, CDR1 is LNHDA, CDR2 SQIVND (reference sequence). This CDR3 has 14 residues. The source is a human donor in good health. J is TRBJ1-2 and V is TRBV19, with 8 bases lining up with TRBD1. The sequenced sample consisted of PBMCs. CDR3 sequence (DNA): TGTGCCAGTAGTCCAGACAGGGGAAGGTATGGCTACACCTTC. It yields the protein CASSPDRGRYGYTF.